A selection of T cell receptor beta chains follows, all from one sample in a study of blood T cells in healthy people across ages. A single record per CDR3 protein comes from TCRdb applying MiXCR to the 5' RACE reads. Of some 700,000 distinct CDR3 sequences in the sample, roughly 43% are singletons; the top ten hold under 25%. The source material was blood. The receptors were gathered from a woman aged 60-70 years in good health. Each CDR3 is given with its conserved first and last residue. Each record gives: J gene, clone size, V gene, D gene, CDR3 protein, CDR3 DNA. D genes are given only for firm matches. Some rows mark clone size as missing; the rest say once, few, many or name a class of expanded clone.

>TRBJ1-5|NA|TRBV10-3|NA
CAISPGPITDQPQHF
TGTGCCATCAGCCCGGGACCAATTACAGATCAGCCCCAGCATTTT
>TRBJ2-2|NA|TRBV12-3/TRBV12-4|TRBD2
CASSPLGLAAGELFF
TGTGCCAGCAGCCCCCTGGGACTAGCGGCCGGGGAGCTGTTTTTT
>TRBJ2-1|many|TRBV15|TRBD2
CATSPLPIHSGVIDEQFF
TGTGCCACCAGTCCGTTACCCATACATAGCGGGGTAATAGATGAGCAGTTCTTC
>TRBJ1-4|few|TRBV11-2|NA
CASSHLPGSADATNEKLFF
TGTGCCAGCAGCCACCTGCCCGGATCGGCTGATGCAACTAATGAAAAACTGTTTTTT
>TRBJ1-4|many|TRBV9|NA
CASSTEGGSTNEKLFF
TGTGCCAGCAGCACCGAGGGAGGATCAACTAATGAAAAACTGTTTTTT
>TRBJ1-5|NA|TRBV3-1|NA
CASSQGEVGQPQHF
TGTGCCAGCAGCCAAGGTGAAGTTGGTCAGCCCCAACATTTT
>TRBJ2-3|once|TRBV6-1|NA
CASSETWKDTQYF
TGTGCCAGCAGTGAAACGTGGAAAGATACGCAGTATTTT
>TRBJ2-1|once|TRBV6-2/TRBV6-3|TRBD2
CASNNIRLAGVNEQFF
TGTGCCAGCAACAACATCCGGCTAGCGGGAGTCAATGAGCAGTTCTTC
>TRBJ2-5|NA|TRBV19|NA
CASSISARETQYF
TGTGCCAGTAGTATCAGCGCCCGGGAGACCCAGTACTTC
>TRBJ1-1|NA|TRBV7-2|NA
CASSLRRGNTGAFF
TGTGCCAGCAGCTTGAGGCGGGGGAACACTGGAGCTTTCTTT
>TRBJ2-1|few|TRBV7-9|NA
CASSLNGSEQFF
TGTGCCAGCAGCTTAAACGGGAGTGAGCAGTTCTTC
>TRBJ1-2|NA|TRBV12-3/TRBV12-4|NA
CAKGNYGYTF
TGTGCCAAGGGGAACTATGGCTACACCTTC
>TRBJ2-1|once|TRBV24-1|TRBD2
CATSDSGLANNERFF
TGTGCCACCAGTGATTCGGGACTAGCGAACAATGAGCGGTTCTTC
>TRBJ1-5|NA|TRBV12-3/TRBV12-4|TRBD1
CASSSGTGLSPSHF
TGTGCCAGCAGTTCCGGGACAGGGCTTTCCCCCTCGCATTTT
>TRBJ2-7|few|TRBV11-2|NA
CASSLDLRGPLEQYF
TGTGCCAGCAGCTTAGATCTCAGGGGACCCCTCGAGCAGTACTTC
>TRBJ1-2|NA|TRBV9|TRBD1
CASSQTGAFTSGYGYTF
TGTGCCAGCAGCCAGACAGGGGCCTTTACCTCGGGCTATGGCTACACCTTC
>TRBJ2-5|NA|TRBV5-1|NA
CASSGGDGETQYF
TGCGCCAGCAGCGGGGGCGATGGGGAGACCCAGTACTTC
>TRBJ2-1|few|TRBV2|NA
CASTGRSGTRDNEQFF
TGTGCCAGCACTGGTAGGTCCGGGACGAGGGACAATGAGCAGTTCTTC
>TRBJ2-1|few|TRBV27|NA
CASSLWGNGGNEQFF
TGTGCCAGCAGTTTATGGGGTAACGGGGGCAATGAGCAGTTCTTC
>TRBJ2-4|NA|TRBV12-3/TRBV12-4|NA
CASTISSLAKNIQYF
TGTGCCAGCACTATCTCCAGCCTAGCCAAAAACATTCAGTACTTC
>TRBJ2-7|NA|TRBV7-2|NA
CASSPATYNEQYF
TGTGCCAGCAGCCCAGCCACCTACAATGAGCAGTACTTC
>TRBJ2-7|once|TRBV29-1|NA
CSVHLRFEQYF
TGCAGCGTTCACCTACGGTTCGAGCAGTACTTC